These T cell receptor beta chains were read from a single sample in a study of cytomegalovirus exposure and HLA in healthy donors. Clones were sequenced by immunoSEQ multiplex PCR, and TCRdb holds only the in-frame ones, with some missing. In the table there are 55,000 to 80,000 clones, around 68% of which are singletons. Sequenced material: PBMCs. The receptors stem from a middle-aged man in good health and CMV-seropositive. Each CDR3 is given with its conserved first and last residue. D genes are given only for firm matches. The size entry is marked missing in some rows and otherwise reads once, few, many or a size class.

V gene: TRBV7-9; D gene: TRBD1; J gene: TRBJ2-5; clone size: -; CDR3 protein: CASSRGQQETQYF; CDR3 DNA: TGTGCCAGCAGCCGGGGACAGCAAGAGACCCAGTACTTC
V gene: TRBV19; D gene: TRBD2; J gene: TRBJ2-5; clone size: few; CDR3 protein: CASSGTNIETQYF; CDR3 DNA: TGTGCCAGTAGCGGGACTAACATAGAGACCCAGTACTTC
V gene: TRBV29-1; D gene: TRBD1; J gene: TRBJ1-2; clone size: -; CDR3 protein: CSVAGTGVFGYTF; CDR3 DNA: TGCAGCGTTGCCGGGACAGGGGTTTTTGGCTACACCTTC
V gene: TRBV5-1; D gene: -; J gene: TRBJ2-3; clone size: -; CDR3 protein: CASSVTGAGPSTDTQYF; CDR3 DNA: TGCGCCAGCAGCGTGACTGGTGCGGGACCTAGCACAGATACGCAGTATTTT
V gene: TRBV29-1; D gene: -; J gene: TRBJ2-1; clone size: -; CDR3 protein: CSVESGFGDVEQFF; CDR3 DNA: TGCAGCGTAGAGAGCGGGTTTGGGGATGTTGAGCAGTTCTTC
V gene: TRBV27; D gene: -; J gene: TRBJ2-7; clone size: -; CDR3 protein: CASSLQGQRPVEQYF; CDR3 DNA: TGTGCCAGCAGTTTGCAGGGACAAAGACCGGTCGAGCAGTACTTC
V gene: TRBV19; D gene: TRBD1; J gene: TRBJ1-1; clone size: -; CDR3 protein: CASSIDRDTEAFF; CDR3 DNA: TGTGCCAGTAGTATTGACAGGGACACTGAAGCTTTCTTT
V gene: TRBV7-2; D gene: TRBD2; J gene: TRBJ2-1; clone size: -; CDR3 protein: CASSLAALAGNEQFF; CDR3 DNA: TGTGCCAGCAGCTTAGCTGCGCTAGCGGGGAATGAGCAGTTCTTC
V gene: TRBV6-6; D gene: -; J gene: TRBJ1-6; clone size: -; CDR3 protein: CASSYSGPGNSPLHF; CDR3 DNA: TGTGCCAGCAGTTACTCTGGTCCAGGGAATTCACCCCTCCACTTT
V gene: TRBV5-6; D gene: -; J gene: TRBJ2-3; clone size: few; CDR3 protein: CASSSGDTDTQYF; CDR3 DNA: TGTGCCAGCAGCTCCGGAGACACAGATACGCAGTATTTT
V gene: TRBV7-9; D gene: -; J gene: TRBJ2-7; clone size: -; CDR3 protein: CASSLRDNSYEQYF; CDR3 DNA: TGTGCCAGCAGCCTCCGGGACAACTCCTACGAGCAGTACTTC
V gene: TRBV6-1; D gene: TRBD2; J gene: TRBJ2-2; clone size: -; CDR3 protein: CASIKRGGRTGELFF; CDR3 DNA: TGTGCCAGCATTAAGCGGGGGGGCCGCACCGGGGAGCTGTTTTTT
V gene: TRBV28; D gene: -; J gene: TRBJ2-1; clone size: -; CDR3 protein: CASSLYPQFEQFF; CDR3 DNA: TGTGCCAGCAGTTTATACCCACAGTTTGAGCAGTTCTTC
V gene: TRBV9; D gene: -; J gene: TRBJ2-5; clone size: -; CDR3 protein: CASSTSPTVAETQYF; CDR3 DNA: TGTGCCAGCAGCACCTCACCAACCGTAGCAGAGACCCAGTACTTC
V gene: TRBV19; D gene: TRBD1; J gene: TRBJ1-4; clone size: -; CDR3 protein: CASSTLTGGSNEKLFF; CDR3 DNA: TGTGCCAGTAGTACACTGACAGGGGGTTCTAATGAAAAACTGTTTTTT
V gene: TRBV7-2; D gene: -; J gene: TRBJ2-7; clone size: -; CDR3 protein: CASSLVTYEQYF; CDR3 DNA: TGTGCCAGCAGCTTAGTGACTTACGAGCAGTACTTC
V gene: TRBV2; D gene: -; J gene: TRBJ1-5; clone size: -; CDR3 protein: CASSDQTVRNQPQHF; CDR3 DNA: TGTGCCAGCAGTGATCAGACAGTTCGCAATCAGCCCCAGCATTTT
V gene: TRBV7-7; D gene: -; J gene: TRBJ2-1; clone size: -; CDR3 protein: CASSLARAYEQFF; CDR3 DNA: TGTGCCAGCAGCTTAGCCAGGGCCTATGAGCAGTTCTTC
V gene: TRBV7-2; D gene: -; J gene: TRBJ2-7; clone size: -; CDR3 protein: CASSLISGGEQYF; CDR3 DNA: TGTGCCAGCAGCCTAATTAGTGGCGGCGAGCAGTACTTC
V gene: TRBV4-3; D gene: TRBD1; J gene: TRBJ1-6; clone size: few; CDR3 protein: CASSRDATGAGNSPLHF; CDR3 DNA: TGCGCCAGCAGCCGAGACGCGACAGGGGCGGGTAATTCACCCCTCCACTTT
V gene: TRBV5-4; D gene: -; J gene: TRBJ2-7; clone size: -; CDR3 protein: CASSSRGYEQYF; CDR3 DNA: TGTGCCAGCAGCTCAAGGGGCTACGAGCAGTACTTC
V gene: TRBV6-5; D gene: TRBD1; J gene: TRBJ1-3; clone size: -; CDR3 protein: CASSYSTGSGNTIYF; CDR3 DNA: TGTGCCAGCAGTTACTCGACAGGGTCTGGAAACACCATATATTTT
V gene: TRBV5-1; D gene: TRBD2; J gene: TRBJ2-3; clone size: -; CDR3 protein: CASSRAGGLGTDTQYF; CDR3 DNA: TGCGCCAGCAGCAGGGCGGGGGGGCTCGGCACAGATACGCAGTATTTT
V gene: TRBV28; D gene: -; J gene: TRBJ1-5; clone size: -; CDR3 protein: CASSLSGYNQPQHF; CDR3 DNA: TGTGCCAGCAGTTTATCAGGGTACAATCAGCCCCAGCATTTT
V gene: TRBV7-6; D gene: -; J gene: TRBJ1-5; clone size: -; CDR3 protein: CASSPGVSNQPQHF; CDR3 DNA: TGTGCCAGCAGCCCGGGGGTGAGCAATCAGCCCCAGCATTTT
V gene: TRBV10-3; D gene: TRBD2; J gene: TRBJ2-3; clone size: -; CDR3 protein: CATGHPGLAGASTDTQYF; CDR3 DNA: TGTGCCACCGGCCATCCGGGACTAGCGGGTGCAAGCACAGATACGCAGTATTTT
V gene: TRBV5-1; D gene: TRBD1; J gene: TRBJ1-4; clone size: -; CDR3 protein: CASSLSGQGANEKLFF; CDR3 DNA: TGCGCCAGCAGCTTATCCGGACAGGGCGCTAATGAAAAACTGTTTTTT
V gene: TRBV2; D gene: -; J gene: TRBJ1-4; clone size: -; CDR3 protein: CASSGQREGTATNEKLFF; CDR3 DNA: TGTGCCAGCAGTGGACAGAGGGAGGGAACTGCAACTAATGAAAAACTGTTTTTT
V gene: TRBV10-1; D gene: TRBD1; J gene: TRBJ2-2; clone size: -; CDR3 protein: CASSGSRGPGELFF; CDR3 DNA: TGCGCCAGCAGTGGATCCAGGGGGCCCGGGGAGCTGTTTTTT
V gene: TRBV27; D gene: TRBD2; J gene: TRBJ2-2; clone size: once; CDR3 protein: CASSVTSGGTGELFF; CDR3 DNA: TGTGCCAGCAGTGTAACTAGCGGGGGGACCGGGGAGCTGTTTTTT
V gene: TRBV5-1; D gene: TRBD2; J gene: TRBJ2-1; clone size: -; CDR3 protein: CASSLLAGANEQFF; CDR3 DNA: TGCGCCAGCAGCTTGCTAGCGGGAGCTAATGAGCAGTTCTTC
V gene: TRBV4-1; D gene: TRBD1; J gene: TRBJ1-3; clone size: once; CDR3 protein: CASSQGDRGLTSGNTIYF; CDR3 DNA: TGCGCCAGCAGCCAAGGCGACAGGGGACTTACCTCTGGAAACACCATATATTTT
V gene: TRBV27; D gene: -; J gene: TRBJ2-7; clone size: -; CDR3 protein: CASSTGTRGYEQYF; CDR3 DNA: TGTGCCAGCAGTACCGGGACAAGAGGGTACGAGCAGTACTTC
V gene: TRBV19; D gene: TRBD1; J gene: TRBJ1-1; clone size: few; CDR3 protein: CASSRPGGAGSEAFF; CDR3 DNA: TGTGCCAGTAGCCGACCAGGGGGCGCGGGGTCTGAAGCTTTCTTT
V gene: TRBV10-2; D gene: -; J gene: TRBJ1-2; clone size: once; CDR3 protein: CASSESGGYGYTF; CDR3 DNA: TGCGCCAGCAGTGAGTCCGGGGGATACGGCTACACCTTC
V gene: TRBV2; D gene: -; J gene: TRBJ2-1; clone size: -; CDR3 protein: CASRPDRYNEQFF; CDR3 DNA: TGTGCCAGCAGACCGGACAGATACAATGAGCAGTTCTTC
V gene: TRBV7-6; D gene: TRBD1; J gene: TRBJ2-1; clone size: -; CDR3 protein: CASRDRGYNEQFF; CDR3 DNA: TGTGCCAGCCGGGACAGGGGTTACAATGAGCAGTTCTTC
V gene: TRBV9; D gene: TRBD1; J gene: TRBJ2-3; clone size: -; CDR3 protein: CASSVAVQGADTQYF; CDR3 DNA: TGTGCCAGCAGCGTAGCTGTTCAGGGGGCAGATACGCAGTATTTT
V gene: TRBV19; D gene: -; J gene: TRBJ1-5; clone size: -; CDR3 protein: CASSIDRRGQPQHF; CDR3 DNA: TGTGCCAGTAGTATAGATCGGCGAGGTCAGCCCCAGCATTTT
V gene: TRBV7-6; D gene: TRBD1; J gene: TRBJ2-5; clone size: few; CDR3 protein: CASSLTGPQETQYF; CDR3 DNA: TGTGCCAGCAGCTTGACAGGGCCCCAAGAGACCCAGTACTTC
V gene: TRBV6-5; D gene: -; J gene: TRBJ2-6; clone size: -; CDR3 protein: CASSYTGSGANVLTF; CDR3 DNA: TGTGCCAGCAGTTATACGGGCTCTGGGGCCAACGTCCTGACTTTC
V gene: TRBV10-3; D gene: TRBD2; J gene: TRBJ2-3; clone size: -; CDR3 protein: CAIKKTSGGRGTDTQYF; CDR3 DNA: TGTGCCATCAAGAAGACTAGCGGAGGCCGTGGCACAGATACGCAGTATTTT
V gene: TRBV6-5; D gene: TRBD1; J gene: TRBJ1-1; clone size: -; CDR3 protein: CASSTDRGTNTEAFF; CDR3 DNA: TGTGCCAGCAGTACGGACAGGGGAACGAACACTGAAGCTTTCTTT
V gene: TRBV7-2; D gene: -; J gene: TRBJ2-7; clone size: -; CDR3 protein: CASIQQGAYEQYF; CDR3 DNA: TGTGCCAGCATCCAACAGGGTGCCTACGAGCAGTACTTC
V gene: TRBV27; D gene: -; J gene: TRBJ1-1; clone size: -; CDR3 protein: CASSRDMMNTEAFF; CDR3 DNA: TGTGCCAGCAGTAGGGACATGATGAACACTGAAGCTTTCTTT